This TCR beta chain was identified in a study of OX40 agonist ivuxolimab in advanced cancers. Study as a whole: Anti-PD-1, anti-PD-L1 or anti-CTLA-4 therapy given earlier was allowed, and 40% had some.

Repertoires were generated with immunoSEQ multiplex PCR, while TCRdb's copy carries only in-frame clones and drops some. The sample contains 50,000 to 60,000 clones, 85% to 90% of which appear only once. The CDR3 loop spans 15 amino acids. The V end lost 1 base, the J end lost 0 bases, and 8 bases lay between the germline ends. Germline CDR1 SGHTA, CDR2 FQGNSA. In this sample, this clone turned up a few times. Other nucleotide sequences in the sample specify the same CDR3. This sequence was found in an adult with an advanced solid tumor such as melanoma, head and neck, liver or kidney cancer. V and J are TRBV7-2 and TRBJ2-3; TRBD1 or TRBD2 may be the D gene (6 bases each). This specimen was CD4+ or CD8+ T cells sorted from blood, taken in a trial of the OX40 agonist ivuxolimab. The CDR3 bases are TGTGCCAGCAGCTTAGTCGGGGGCAGCACAGATACGCAGTATTTT. It specifies CASSLVGGSTDTQYF. Based on the CDR3 plus reference TRBV7-2 and TRBJ2-3, the full variable domain is GAGVSQSPSNKVTEKGKDVELRCDPISGHTALYWYRQSLGQGLEFLIYFQGNSAPDKSGLPSDRFSAERTGGSVSTLTIQRTQQEDSAVYLCASSLVGGSTDTQYFGPGTRLTVL.